Below are 21 T cell receptor beta chains sequenced from a single sample in a study of blood T cells in healthy people across ages. Then a second PCR, running roughly 7 to 11 cycles, was carried out with a sample-barcoded 5' primer and a J-beta primer mix. Each CDR3 protein is one row after TCRdb ran MiXCR on the 5' RACE reads. This sample has some 700,000 distinct CDR3 sequences, with 43% found just once. Sequenced material: blood. These receptors originate from a woman aged 60-75 years in good health.

The chain links TRBV2 to TRBJ1-2; 8 positions match TRBD1. CDR3 size: 14 residues. V dropped 6 bases and J dropped 4; count of bases not matched to a gene: 7. Germline V gene sequence: CDR1 SNHLY, CDR2 FYNNEI. The CDR3 DNA reads TGTGCCAGCAGCCAGGGACAGGCTACCTATGGCTACACCTTC. This codes for CASSQGQATYGYTF.

This clonotype was seen more than once but under ten times. V is TRBV20-1 and J is TRBJ2-6; D may be TRBD1 or TRBD2 (6 bases each). Germline loops: CDR1 DFQATT, CDR2 SNEGSKA (reference sequence). The CDR3 contains 15 residues. The V end lost 3 bases, the J end lost 2 bases, and 11 bases lay between the germline ends. In DNA form, the CDR3 reads TGCAGTGCTAGTGAGGGGGAGGCTGGGGCCAACGTCCTGACTTTC. Its translation: CSASEGEAGANVLTF.

This clonotype has a handful of counts. Germline and junction disagree at one end, which may indicate a read error. The gene calls are TRBV2 and TRBJ2-7, with a possible D match to TRBD1 (5 bases). This CDR3 contains 15 residues. Germline V gene data show CDR1 as SNHLY and CDR2 as FYNNEI. The DNA for the CDR3 is TGTGCCAGCAGTGCCCCCCATCAGGGCTCCGACGAGCAGTACTTC. This codes for CASSAPHQGSDEQYF.

DNA of the CDR3: TGTGCCAGCAGTTACAATCCCAGGGCCGATACGCAGTATTTT. This gives the protein CASSYNPRADTQYF. The V and J genes are TRBV6-6 and TRBJ2-3; TRBD1 might be the D (5 bases). The CDR3 totals 14 residues. Germline values: CDR1 MNHNY, CDR2 SVGAGI (reference sequence). Between the trimmed V and J ends, which lost 2 bases and 6 bases, there was a span of 12 bases.

The gene calls are TRBV5-6 and TRBJ2-7; D is unresolved. CDR3 size: 14 residues. Germline V gene lookup returns CDR1 SGHDT and CDR2 YYEEEE. Trimming cost V 1 base and J 2 bases, with 10 bases left between them. DNA of the CDR3: TGTGCCAGCAGCTTGCGTCGGAACCCCTACGAGCAGTACTTC. Translating it yields CASSLRRNPYEQYF.

The rearrangement uses TRBV5-1 and TRBJ1-4, with D uncertain. The V end lost 5 bases, the J end lost 7 bases, and 12 bases lay between the germline ends. Germline V CDR1 and CDR2: SGHRS, YFSETQ. This CDR3 region has 13 residues. CDR3: CASSRAGGEKLFF. CDR3 nucleotide sequence: TGCGCCAGCAGTCGGGCTGGTGGTGAAAAACTGTTTTTT.

V is TRBV3-1 and J is TRBJ2-7, with 12 bases aligning to TRBD2. CDR1 and CDR2 (germline): LGHDT, YNNKEL (reference sequence). V shed 10 bases, J shed 5 bases, and the junction held 9 bases outside the gene matches. This CDR3 has 14 amino acids. CDR3 DNA sequence: TGTGCCACTACTCCGACTAGCGGGAGCGACGAGCAGTACTTC. It codes for CATTPTSGSDEQYF.

In its sample, this clonotype was seen a few times. CDR3 amino acids: CAIRGGGPHNEQYF. The CDR3 coding sequence is TGTGCCATCAGGGGCGGGGGTCCCCACAATGAGCAGTACTTC. The chain uses TRBV10-3 and TRBJ2-7; 7 bases are a match to TRBD2. With V trimmed by 6 bases and J by 7 bases, 12 bases remained unmatched. This CDR3 spans 14 amino acids. Germline lookup yields CDR1 ENHRY and CDR2 SYGVKD.

Of note for this clonotype: A much more abundant neighbour one base away suggests this may be a read error. The genes are TRBV3-1 and TRBJ2-5, with D unresolved. V was shortened by 2 bases and J by 4 bases, with 5 bases between the two germline ends. Germline CDR1 reads LGHDT; CDR2 reads YNNKEL (reference sequence). This CDR3 comprises 12 residues. DNA of the CDR3: TGTGCCAGCAGCCAATTCCGAGAGACCCAGTACTTC. This sequence encodes CASSQFRETQYF.

The CDR3: CASSSLQPSSYNEQFF. The CDR3 nucleotides are TGTGCCAGCAGCTCCCTCCAGCCAAGCTCCTACAATGAGCAGTTCTTC. This chain links TRBV7-9 with TRBJ2-1; D ambiguous. The CDR3 covers 16 residues. Germline V CDR1 and CDR2: SEHNR, FQNEAQ (reference sequence). Deletions cut 4 bases from V and 0 bases from J, with 13 bases between.

The sample holds a few counts of this clonotype. The gene calls are TRBV4-2 and TRBJ2-1; 12 bases are shared with TRBD1. Per germline, CDR1 LGHNA and CDR2 YNFKEQ. The CDR3 has 18 amino acids. Losses at the gene ends were 3 bases for V and 6 bases for J; bases not matched to a gene: 12. The CDR3 spells CASSHPSKRGQGANEQFF. In DNA, the CDR3 is TGTGCCAGCAGCCATCCCAGTAAGAGGGGACAGGGGGCCAATGAGCAGTTCTTC.

In its sample, this clonotype was seen many times. The chain joins TRBV27 to TRBJ2-3; D call uncertain. Trimming removed 0 bases from V and 1 base from J, with 8 bases in between. The CDR3 consists of 15 residues. CDR1 is MNHEY, CDR2 SMNVEV, per germline (reference sequence). The CDR3 spells CASSLSGAGTDTQYF. For the CDR3, the DNA is TGTGCCAGCAGTTTATCAGGAGCCGGCACAGATACGCAGTATTTT.

This clonotype has only a few counts. J is TRBJ2-1 and V is TRBV6-2 or TRBV6-3; tentatively, D is TRBD2 (6 bases). The germline V gene encodes CDR1 MNHEY and CDR2 SVGEGT. The length of the CDR3 is 15 residues. Trimming took off 7 bases at V and 0 bases at J, with 13 bases between the two ends. The CDR3 bases are TGTGCCAGCATTCGGGACTTTAGCTCCTACAATGAGCAGTTCTTC. Translation: CASIRDFSSYNEQFF.

The V and J genes are TRBV27 and TRBJ2-3; 7 bases map to TRBD1. Trimming at V came to 3 bases and at J to 8 bases, leaving 8 bases not matched to a gene. Per germline, CDR1 MNHEY and CDR2 SMNVEV (reference sequence). This CDR3 spans 14 amino acids. Here the CDR3 reads CASSFTGDEGTQYF. The CDR3 DNA is TGTGCCAGCAGTTTTACAGGGGATGAAGGTACGCAGTATTTT.

This clonotype was observed many times. This chain joins TRBV7-3 and TRBJ2-3, with unresolved D. V lost 1 base, J lost 4 bases, and 3 bases lay in between. CDR1 and CDR2 from the germline V gene are SGHTA and FQGTGA. This CDR3 is built from 12 residues. The DNA of the CDR3 is TGTGCCAGCAGCTTAAATTCAGATACGCAGTATTTT. Protein sequence: CASSLNSDTQYF.

The rearrangement uses TRBV20-1 and TRBJ2-1, with D maybe TRBD2 (6 bases). This CDR3 is built from 14 residues. V lost 4 bases and J 7 bases, leaving 17 bases between the germline ends. Germline CDR1 and CDR2: DFQATT and SNEGSKA (reference sequence). In nucleotides, the CDR3 is TGCAGTGCTATAAAAGCGGGCGGGGCAAATGAGCAGTTCTTC. This gives the protein CSAIKAGGANEQFF.

This clonotype showed up just a few times. This rearrangement joins TRBV7-3 to TRBJ2-1; TRBD2 matches 14 bases. V was pared by 2 bases and J by 0 bases, with 0 bases of the junction left unmatched. Germline V gene data show CDR1 as SGHTA and CDR2 as FQGTGA. The CDR3 is 17 amino acids. The CDR3 nucleotides read TGTGCCAGCAGCTTAGGGACTAGCGGGAGCTCCTACAATGAGCAGTTCTTC. Protein sequence: CASSLGTSGSSYNEQFF.

Turning to this clonotype: One end of the junction is discordant with germline, which a read error may explain. The chain has TRBV4-2 and TRBJ2-1; TRBD2 matches at 8 bases. Germline CDR1 is LGHNA and CDR2 is YNFKEQ. This CDR3 has 16 amino acids. CDR3 region: CTSSLILADSYNEQFF. CDR3 nucleotide sequence: TGTACCAGCAGCCTAATACTAGCGGACTCCTACAATGAGCAGTTCTTC.

This clonotype was observed many times. CDR3 loop: CSATTATPGLAREQYF. For the CDR3, the DNA is TGCAGCGCCACCACCGCCACACCGGGACTAGCGCGAGAGCAGTACTTC. V gene TRBV29-1 combines with J gene TRBJ2-4; 10 bases agree with TRBD2. The CDR3 is 16 amino acids. CDR1 is SQVTM, CDR2 ANQGSEA, per germline. V was pared by 7 bases and J by 13 bases, with 22 bases of the junction left unmatched.

This clonotype was picked up a small number of times. CDR3 sequence: CASSQVGDSGEAFF. As DNA, the CDR3 is TGTGCCAGCAGCCAAGTGGGGGATAGTGGTGAAGCTTTCTTT. This chain connects TRBV3-1 to TRBJ1-1; D perhaps matches TRBD1 (5 bases). The ends were cut back, 1 base at V and 7 bases at J, with 13 bases in the middle. This CDR3 region has 14 residues. Germline loops: CDR1 LGHDT, CDR2 YNNKEL (reference sequence).

The chain recombines TRBV6-6 with TRBJ2-3, with 8 bases aligning to TRBD1. The CDR3 spans 16 residues. In germline, CDR1 is MNHNY, CDR2 SVGAGI (reference sequence). V shed 5 bases and J 5 bases; nucleotides not matched to a gene: 12. DNA of the CDR3: TGTGCCAGCAGTGTCCCTTCGCAGGGGGCGGGAGATACGCAGTATTTT. It specifies CASSVPSQGAGDTQYF.